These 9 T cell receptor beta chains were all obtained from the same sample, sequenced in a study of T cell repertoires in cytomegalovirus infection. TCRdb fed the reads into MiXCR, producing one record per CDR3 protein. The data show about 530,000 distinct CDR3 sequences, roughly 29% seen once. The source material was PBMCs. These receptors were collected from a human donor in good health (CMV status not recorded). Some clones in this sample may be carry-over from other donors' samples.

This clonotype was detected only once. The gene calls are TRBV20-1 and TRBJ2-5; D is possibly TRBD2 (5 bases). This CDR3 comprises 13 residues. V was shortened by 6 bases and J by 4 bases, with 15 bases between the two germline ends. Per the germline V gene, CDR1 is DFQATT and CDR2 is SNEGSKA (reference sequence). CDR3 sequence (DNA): TGCAGTGCCCCAGAGGAAGGGAGAGAGACCCAGTACTTC. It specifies CSAPEEGRETQYF.

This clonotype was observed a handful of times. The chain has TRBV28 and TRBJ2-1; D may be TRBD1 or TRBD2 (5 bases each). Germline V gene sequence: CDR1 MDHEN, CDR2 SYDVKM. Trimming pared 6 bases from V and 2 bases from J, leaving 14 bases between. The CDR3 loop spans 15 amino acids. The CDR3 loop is CASSPGTAAYNEQFF. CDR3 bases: TGTGCCAGCAGCCCCGGGACGGCCGCCTACAATGAGCAGTTCTTC.

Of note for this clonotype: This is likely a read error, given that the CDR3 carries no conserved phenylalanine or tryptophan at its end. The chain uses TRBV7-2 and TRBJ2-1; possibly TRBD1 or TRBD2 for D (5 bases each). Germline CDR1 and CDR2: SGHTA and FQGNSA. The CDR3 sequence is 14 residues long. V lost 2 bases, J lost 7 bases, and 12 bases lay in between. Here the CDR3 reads CASSLMGPPNEQFC. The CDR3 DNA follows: TGTGCCAGCAGCTTAATGGGACCACCTAATGAGCAGTTCTGC.

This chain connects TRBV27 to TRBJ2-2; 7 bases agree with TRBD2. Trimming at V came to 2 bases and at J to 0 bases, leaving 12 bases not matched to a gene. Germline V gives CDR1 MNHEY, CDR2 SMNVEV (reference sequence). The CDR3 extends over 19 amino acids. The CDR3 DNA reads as TGTGCCAGCAGTTTAGGGTGGGGAGGGGTGCTCCCGAACACCGGGGAGCTGTTTTTT. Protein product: CASSLGWGGVLPNTGELFF.

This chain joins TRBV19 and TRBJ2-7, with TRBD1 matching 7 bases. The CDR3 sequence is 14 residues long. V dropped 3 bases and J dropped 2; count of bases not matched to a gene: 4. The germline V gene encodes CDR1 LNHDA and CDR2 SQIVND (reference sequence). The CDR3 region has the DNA TGTGCCAGTAGTATCGGGACAGACCCCTACGAGCAGTACGTC. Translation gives CASSIGTDPYEQYV.

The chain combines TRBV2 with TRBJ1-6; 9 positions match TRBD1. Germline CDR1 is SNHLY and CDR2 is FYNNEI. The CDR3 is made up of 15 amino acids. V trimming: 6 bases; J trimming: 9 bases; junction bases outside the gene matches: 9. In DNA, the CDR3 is TGTGCCAGCAGCGTTTCCGGGACAGGGTCTTCACCCCTCCACTTT. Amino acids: CASSVSGTGSSPLHF.

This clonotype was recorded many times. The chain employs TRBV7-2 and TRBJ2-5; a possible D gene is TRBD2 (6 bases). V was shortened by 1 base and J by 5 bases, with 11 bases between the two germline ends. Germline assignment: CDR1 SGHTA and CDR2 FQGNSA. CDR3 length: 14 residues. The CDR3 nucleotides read TGTGCCAGCAGCTTAGGGGGTGCGGGGGAGACCCAGTACTTC. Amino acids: CASSLGGAGETQYF.

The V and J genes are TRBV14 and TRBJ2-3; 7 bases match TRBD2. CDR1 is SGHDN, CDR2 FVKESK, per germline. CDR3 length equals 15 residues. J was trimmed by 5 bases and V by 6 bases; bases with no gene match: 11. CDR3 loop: CASSPWEGRLDTQYF. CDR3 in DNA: TGTGCCAGCAGTCCCTGGGAGGGTAGATTAGATACGCAGTATTTT. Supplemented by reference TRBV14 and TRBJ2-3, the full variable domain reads EAGVTQFPSHSVIEKGQTVTLRCDPISGHDNLYWYRRVMGKEIKFLLHFVKESKQDESGMPNNRFLAERTGGTYSTLKVQPAELEDSGVYFCASSPWEGRLDTQYFGPGTRLTVL.

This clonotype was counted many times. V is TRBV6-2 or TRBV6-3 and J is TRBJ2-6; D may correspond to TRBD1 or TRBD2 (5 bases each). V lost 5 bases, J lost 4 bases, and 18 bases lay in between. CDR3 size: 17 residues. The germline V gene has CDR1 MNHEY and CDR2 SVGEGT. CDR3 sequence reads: CASSPPPRETGANVLTF. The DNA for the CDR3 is TGTGCCAGCAGTCCCCCCCCCAGGGAGACAGGGGCCAACGTCCTGACTTTC.